Below are 20 T cell receptor beta chains sequenced from a single sample in a study of OX40 agonist ivuxolimab in advanced cancers. Clones were read by immunoSEQ multiplex PCR, and TCRdb kept only the in-frame ones, dropping some. Of some 130,000 clones listed, approximately 94% were seen once; the top ten hold roughly 1%. The input for sequencing was CD4+ or CD8+ T cells sorted from blood, taken in a trial of the OX40 agonist ivuxolimab. The source is an adult with an advanced solid tumor such as melanoma, head and neck, liver or kidney cancer.

A word on this clone: Additional DNA sequences in this sample encode the identical CDR3. The CDR3 is CASTGQGYEQYF. The CDR3, as DNA: TGTGCCAGCACTGGACAGGGCTACGAGCAGTACTTC. The genes are TRBV6-5 and TRBJ2-7; 8 bases are shared with TRBD1. J lost 3 bases, V lost 7 bases, and 2 bases had no gene match. The germline V gene has CDR1 MNHEY and CDR2 SVGAGI. The CDR3 extends over 12 amino acids.

The genes are TRBV2 and TRBJ1-4; 7 bases match TRBD1. Germline CDR1 SNHLY, CDR2 FYNNEI. Trimming at V came to 7 bases and at J to 5 bases, leaving 4 bases not matched to a gene. The CDR3 totals 13 residues. The CDR3 region has the DNA TGTGCCAGCACGGGACAGACAAATGAAAAACTGTTTTTT. It yields the protein CASTGQTNEKLFF.

This chain connects TRBV28 to TRBJ1-2; no definite D call. The CDR3 consists of 12 residues. Trimming removed 2 bases at V and 8 bases at J, with 9 bases between. Germline CDR1 MDHEN, CDR2 SYDVKM. The CDR3 is CASSLRVTGYTF. For the CDR3, the DNA is TGTGCCAGCAGTTTACGGGTGACGGGCTACACCTTC.

A few counts support this clone. V and J are TRBV15 and TRBJ1-5; a possible D gene is TRBD1 (5 bases). The CDR3 consists of 12 residues. The germline CDR1 and CDR2 sequences are LNHNV and YYDKDF (reference sequence). Between the trimmed V and J ends, which lost 5 bases and 9 bases, there was a span of 11 bases. This CDR3 is CATSAGQLPQHF. The CDR3 bases are TGTGCCACCAGCGCCGGACAACTGCCCCAGCATTTT.

The V gene is TRBV4-2, the J gene TRBJ2-7; TRBD2 matches at 13 bases. The CDR3 sequence is 21 residues long. Unmatched junction bases numbered 24, after V lost 4 bases and J lost 6 bases. Germline CDR1 and CDR2: LGHNA and YNFKEQ. CDR3 residues: CASSRSVIFGTSGVGSGEQYF. The CDR3, as DNA: TGTGCCAGCAGCCGGTCTGTTATCTTCGGGACTAGCGGGGTCGGGAGTGGCGAGCAGTACTTC.

This sequence joins TRBV2 and TRBJ2-1; D is undetermined. Trimming removed 7 bases at V and 0 bases at J, with 10 bases between. Germline CDR1 SNHLY, CDR2 FYNNEI. The CDR3 totals 14 residues. The CDR3: CASNPVSSYNEQFF. The CDR3 bases are TGTGCCAGCAACCCCGTTAGCTCCTACAATGAGCAGTTCTTC. Variable domain in full (rest from reference TRBV2 and TRBJ2-1): EPEVTQTPSHQVTQMGQEVILRCVPISNHLYFYWYRQILGQKVEFLVSFYNNEISEKSEIFDDQFSVERPDGSNFTLKIRSTKLEDSAMYFCASNPVSSYNEQFFGPGTRLTVL.

This clone was picked up one time. The chain is built from TRBV15 and TRBJ1-1; tentatively, D is TRBD1 (6 bases). Trimming shortened V by 1 base and J by 4 bases, and 10 bases separated the two germline ends. The CDR3 totals 14 residues. Germline assignment: CDR1 LNHNV and CDR2 YYDKDF (reference sequence). The CDR3 sequence is CATSRGQATTEAFF. The CDR3 DNA follows: TGTGCCACCAGCAGAGGACAGGCCACCACTGAAGCTTTCTTT.

The rearrangement links TRBV10-3 to TRBJ2-7; D is possibly TRBD1 (6 bases). Germline-derived CDR1 and CDR2 are ENHRY and SYGVKD. Trimming took off 6 bases at V and 5 bases at J, with 17 bases between the two ends. The CDR3 spans 14 residues. CDR3 DNA: TGTGCCATCAGGAACCCCCAGGGGCTGGACGAGCAGTACTTC. Protein: CAIRNPQGLDEQYF.

V and J are TRBV6-1 and TRBJ1-5; possible D gene TRBD1, 6 bases. CDR3 length equals 16 residues. V lost 0 bases to trimming and J lost 6 bases, with 15 bases between them. CDR1 MNHNS and CDR2 SASEGT come from the germline V gene. The CDR3, as DNA: TGTGCCAGCAGTGAAGCCACGAGGGGGGTCCCTCAGCCCCAGCATTTT. It codes for CASSEATRGVPQPQHF.

The CDR3 is CASSLGSGRYNEQFF. The CDR3 region has the DNA TGTGCCAGCAGCTTAGGTAGCGGGAGGTACAATGAGCAGTTCTTC. This chain connects TRBV7-2 to TRBJ2-1; 10 nucleotides align to TRBD2. V dropped 1 base and J dropped 4; count of bases not matched to a gene: 1. The CDR3 loop spans 15 amino acids. Germline V gene sequence: CDR1 SGHTA, CDR2 FQGNSA. Full variable domain (missing parts from reference TRBV7-2 and TRBJ2-1): GAGVSQSPSNKVTEKGKDVELRCDPISGHTALYWYRQSLGQGLEFLIYFQGNSAPDKSGLPSDRFSAERTGGSVSTLTIQRTQQEDSAVYLCASSLGSGRYNEQFFGPGTRLTVL.

The chain is built from TRBV4-3 and TRBJ1-1, with a tentative D call TRBD1 (6 bases). This CDR3 has 14 residues. V lost 5 bases, J lost 6 bases, and 16 bases lay in between. Germline assignment: CDR1 LGHNA and CDR2 YSLEER. The CDR3 is CASSIRTALSEAFF. The CDR3 nucleotides are TGCGCCAGCAGCATCCGGACAGCGCTCTCTGAAGCTTTCTTT.

This sequence joins TRBV5-1 and TRBJ1-1; maybe TRBD1 (5 bases). V lost 4 bases and J lost 1, with 11 bases in between. The CDR3 contains 14 residues. Germline CDR1 SGHRS, CDR2 YFSETQ. CDR3 nucleotides: TGCGCCAGCAGCATACGCGGACAGAACACTGAAGCTTTCTTT. The encoded protein is CASSIRGQNTEAFF.

The chain recombines TRBV10-2 with TRBJ2-7; D may be TRBD1 or TRBD2 (5 bases each). This CDR3 comprises 18 residues. The V gene lost 0 bases and the J gene lost 0 bases, with 18 bases spanning the gap. Germline loops: CDR1 WSHSY, CDR2 SAAADI. The CDR3 reads CASSESPPGTRISYEQYF. The CDR3 DNA reads as TGCGCCAGCAGTGAGTCGCCCCCTGGGACGAGAATCTCCTACGAGCAGTACTTC.

J is TRBJ1-2 and V is TRBV19; D ambiguous. Germline CDR1 is LNHDA and CDR2 is SQIVND (reference sequence). Trimming removed 5 bases from V and 7 bases from J, with 11 bases in between. This CDR3 spans 12 amino acids. The CDR3 DNA reads as TGTGCCAGTAGTCGATCCGAACGTGGCTACACCTTC. Its translation is CASSRSERGYTF.

The chain has TRBV5-1 and TRBJ2-5, with D possibly being TRBD1 (5 bases). Germline CDR1 reads SGHRS; CDR2 reads YFSETQ. This CDR3 has 15 residues. V lost 4 bases and J 2 bases, leaving 15 bases between the germline ends. CDR3: CASSDTPGAQETQYF. The CDR3 nucleotides are TGCGCCAGCAGCGACACCCCTGGGGCGCAAGAGACCCAGTACTTC.

The chain joins TRBV19 to TRBJ1-5, with 7 bases fitting TRBD1. The trim removed 1 base at V and 11 bases at J, leaving 11 bases unmatched. Germline CDR1 and CDR2: LNHDA and SQIVND (reference sequence). The CDR3 runs 15 residues. This CDR3 reads CASSIGRQGLGSQHF. The CDR3 nucleotides are TGTGCCAGTAGTATAGGTAGACAGGGCCTAGGGTCCCAGCATTTT.

The rearrangement links TRBV19 to TRBJ1-6, with no clear D. Trimming cost V 5 bases and J 14 bases, with 22 bases left between them. This CDR3 region has 15 residues. The V gene's germline CDR1 is LNHDA and CDR2 SQIVND (reference sequence). The chain's CDR3 is CASSVSLRRPGALHF. The CDR3 nucleotides are TGTGCCAGTAGTGTCTCCTTACGACGGCCAGGAGCCCTCCACTTT.

This chain connects TRBV4-1 to TRBJ2-7; 7 bases are shared with TRBD2. Germline-derived CDR1 and CDR2 are MGHRA and YSYEKL. V gave up 5 bases and J gave up 3 bases; unmatched junction bases: 13. This CDR3 contains 16 residues. In DNA form, the CDR3 reads TGCGCCAGCAGCAACGCCCTAGCGGCGGCGTTCTACGAGCAGTACTTC. It yields the protein CASSNALAAAFYEQYF.

Worth noting for this clone: The junction departs from germline at one end; a sequencing error may be responsible. The chain employs TRBV5-4 and TRBJ1-4; no clear D. The CDR3 runs to 15 residues. The germline V gene has CDR1 SGHNT and CDR2 YYREEE (reference sequence). For the CDR3, the DNA is TGCGCCAGCAGCCAAGGAACGATAAATGAAGAAAAACTGTTTTTT. Amino acid sequence: CASSQGTINEEKLFF.

V and J are TRBV25-1 and TRBJ2-1; no firm D call. The ends were cut back, 10 bases at V and 5 bases at J, with 18 bases in the middle. CDR3 length equals 14 residues. In germline, CDR1 is MGHDK, CDR2 SYGVNS. The CDR3 region has the DNA TGTGCCACCATGGGGAACCGTCTGGACAATGAGCAGTTCTTC. Translating gives CATMGNRLDNEQFF.